A single sample is the source of the 32 T cell receptor beta chains below, sequenced in a study of OX40 agonist ivuxolimab in advanced cancers. Repertoires were generated with immunoSEQ multiplex PCR, while TCRdb's copy carries only in-frame clones and drops some. This table holds roughly 60,000 clones, roughly 80% found once. The specimen was CD4+ or CD8+ T cells sorted from blood, collected in a trial of the OX40 agonist ivuxolimab. These receptors were collected from an adult with an advanced solid tumor such as melanoma, head and neck, liver or kidney cancer.

This sequence joins TRBV14 and TRBJ2-7; 8 nucleotides match TRBD2. The CDR3 extends over 15 amino acids. The junction had 5 bases not matched to a gene; V was cut back by 2 bases and J by 2 bases. Germline CDR1 is SGHDN and CDR2 is FVKESK. The CDR3 sequence is CASSQWLAGTYEQYF. The CDR3 nucleotides are TGTGCCAGCAGCCAATGGTTAGCGGGAACCTACGAGCAGTACTTC.

CDR3 amino acids: CATQDRAYGYTF. DNA of the CDR3: TGTGCCACCCAGGACAGGGCCTATGGCTACACCTTC. This chain joins TRBV6-5 and TRBJ1-2; 8 nucleotides agree with TRBD1. The CDR3 has 12 residues. In germline, CDR1 is MNHEY, CDR2 SVGAGI. With 10 bases clipped from V and 4 bases from J, the junction kept 5 bases outside the gene matches.

The J gene is TRBJ2-7, the V gene TRBV28; possibly TRBD1 for D (7 bases). Trimming took 0 bases from V and 2 from J, leaving 17 bases between them. Germline values: CDR1 MDHEN, CDR2 SYDVKM. This CDR3 spans 17 amino acids. In DNA, the CDR3 is TGTGCCAGCAGTTTATGGGCAGGGGGGACTTTAACCTACGAGCAGTACTTC. It specifies CASSLWAGGTLTYEQYF.

The chain carries TRBV28 and TRBJ1-1; D is uncertain. The V gene's germline CDR1 is MDHEN and CDR2 SYDVKM. The CDR3 is 13 amino acids. The germline V and J ends were trimmed by 3 bases and 6 bases, with 11 bases remaining between them. DNA for the CDR3: TGTGCCAGCAGTTTCTACCCAAATGCTGAAGCTTTCTTT. Protein: CASSFYPNAEAFF.

V is TRBV20-1 and J is TRBJ2-1, with D perhaps matching TRBD2 (5 bases). The V end was cut by 8 bases, the J end by 5 bases, with 10 bases between. Germline CDR1 DFQATT, CDR2 SNEGSKA (reference sequence). The length of the CDR3 is 11 residues. The CDR3 nucleotides are TGCAGTACTGAACTAGACAATGAGCAGTTCTTC. Its translation is CSTELDNEQFF.

The rearrangement uses TRBV5-8 and TRBJ1-1; TRBD1 matches at 7 bases. Looked up from germline, CDR1 is SGHTS and CDR2 is YDEGEE. The CDR3 sequence is 17 residues long. The J segment lost 5 bases and the V segment lost 4 bases, leaving 17 bases of the junction unmatched. The CDR3 DNA is TGTGCCAGCAGCCGGATCCCGGTCGGGACAGTTAGAACTGAAGCTTTCTTT. Translated: CASSRIPVGTVRTEAFF.

The genes are TRBV4-1 and TRBJ2-5; D possibly corresponds to TRBD2 (5 bases). This CDR3 region has 11 residues. CDR1 is MGHRA and CDR2 is YSYEKL in the germline V gene. V lost 4 bases and J 5 bases, leaving 5 bases between the germline ends. The CDR3 coding sequence is TGCGCCAGCAGCCGCGGGGAGACCCAGTACTTC. It translates to CASSRGETQYF.

The V call is TRBV7-8, the J call TRBJ2-7; the match to TRBD2 covers 7 bases. The CDR3 totals 13 residues. Germline V gene sequence: CDR1 SGHVS, CDR2 FQNEAQ. Unmatched junction bases numbered 9, after V lost 4 bases and J lost 9 bases. Here the CDR3 reads CASSSASSGVQYF. CDR3 coding DNA: TGTGCCAGCAGCTCCGCGTCTAGCGGTGTGCAGTACTTC.

The chain recombines TRBV5-1 with TRBJ2-1, with no clear D. In germline, CDR1 is SGHRS, CDR2 YFSETQ. The V and J ends lost 3 bases and 9 bases respectively, with 10 bases between them. This CDR3 has 12 residues. This CDR3 is CASSYYWGEQFF. DNA of the CDR3: TGCGCCAGCAGCTATTATTGGGGTGAGCAGTTCTTC. Supplemented by reference TRBV5-1 and TRBJ2-1, the full variable domain reads KAGVTQTPRYLIKTRGQQVTLSCSPISGHRSVSWYQQTPGQGLQFLFEYFSETQRNKGNFPGRFSGRQFSNSRSEMNVSTLELGDSALYLCASSYYWGEQFFGPGTRLTVL.

This chain links TRBV2 with TRBJ2-7, with 9 bases identical to TRBD1. Germline loops: CDR1 SNHLY, CDR2 FYNNEI. V lost 6 bases and J lost 2; bases outside the gene matches: 8. The CDR3 totals 15 residues. The CDR3 DNA reads as TGTGCCAGCAGGGAGCCTGGGACAGGGACCTACGAGCAGTACTTC. Protein sequence: CASREPGTGTYEQYF.

The chain carries TRBV5-5 and TRBJ2-2, with 8 bases that match TRBD2. Looked up from germline, CDR1 is SGHKS and CDR2 is YYEKEE (reference sequence). The CDR3 loop spans 14 amino acids. V shed 4 bases and J 5 bases; nucleotides not matched to a gene: 4. CDR3 bases: TGTGCCAGCAGCACCATAGCGGGAACCGGGGAGCTGTTTTTT. Translated: CASSTIAGTGELFF.

The table lists this clone with a count of one. V usage is TRBV7-9 and J usage is TRBJ2-5; possibly TRBD2 for D (6 bases). Germline assignment: CDR1 SEHNR and CDR2 FQNEAQ (reference sequence). The CDR3 covers 15 residues. With 5 bases removed from V and 5 bases from J, the gap between germline ends came to 18 bases. DNA of the CDR3: TGTGCCAGCAGCCGCGGGACCGCTTACGGGGAGACCCAGTACTTC. Protein sequence: CASSRGTAYGETQYF.

This clone was recorded only once. V gene TRBV9 combines with J gene TRBJ2-7; 7 bases fit TRBD2. Germline V gives CDR1 SGDLS, CDR2 YYNGEE. The CDR3 runs to 15 residues. V lost 2 bases to trimming and J lost 7 bases; unmatched junction nucleotides: 12. The CDR3 reads CASSVLGGRGQEQYF. The CDR3 DNA is TGTGCCAGCAGCGTTTTAGGCGGGAGAGGGCAGGAGCAGTACTTC.

The gene calls are TRBV28 and TRBJ1-2; D is unresolved. V dropped 4 bases and J dropped 9 bases, with 9 bases sitting between them. CDR1 is MDHEN and CDR2 is SYDVKM in the germline V gene. The CDR3 contains 11 residues. The DNA of the CDR3 is TGTGCCAGCAGTTCCGGGTCTAGCTACACCTTC. Protein product: CASSSGSSYTF.

The DNA of the CDR3 is TGCGCCAGCAGTAACCGGGAGTGGGTCAACGAGCAGTACTTC. As protein: CASSNREWVNEQYF. The chain combines TRBV4-1 with TRBJ2-7; D perhaps matches TRBD2 (6 bases). The CDR3 runs to 14 residues. Germline V CDR1 and CDR2: MGHRA, YSYEKL. V shed 6 bases and J shed 5 bases, with 17 bases lying between them.

CDR3 sequence: CASSPDLPRREQYF. DNA of the CDR3: TGCGCCAGCAGCCCGGACCTTCCCCGGCGCGAGCAGTACTTC. The chain links TRBV5-1 to TRBJ2-7; D gene uncertain. Trimming took 4 bases from V and 6 from J, leaving 17 bases between them. The germline V gene has CDR1 SGHRS and CDR2 YFSETQ. This CDR3 has 14 residues.

V gene TRBV5-6 combines with J gene TRBJ2-5; D may be TRBD1 (5 bases). Germline assignment: CDR1 SGHDT and CDR2 YYEEEE. The CDR3 loop spans 14 amino acids. Trimming pared 2 bases from V and 3 bases from J, leaving 11 bases between. Here the CDR3 reads CASSLGQKEETQYF. CDR3 nucleotide sequence: TGTGCCAGCAGCTTAGGACAAAAAGAAGAGACCCAGTACTTC. Full variable domain (remainder filled in from reference TRBV5-6 and TRBJ2-5): DAGVTQSPTHLIKTRGQQVTLRCSPKSGHDTVSWYQQALGQGPQFIFQYYEEEERQRGNFPDRFSGHQFPNYSSELNVNALLLGDSALYLCASSLGQKEETQYFGPGTRLLVL.

This clone was seen only a few times. The rearrangement joins TRBV2 to TRBJ1-5, with D possibly matching TRBD1 (5 bases). This CDR3 contains 15 residues. Per germline, CDR1 SNHLY and CDR2 FYNNEI. The germline V and J ends were trimmed by 3 bases and 7 bases, with 16 bases remaining between them. DNA of the CDR3: TGTGCCAGCAGTGATCGGTGGGGCATGGGGCAGCCCCAGCATTTT. This gives the protein CASSDRWGMGQPQHF.

The CDR3 nucleotides are TGTGCCAGCAGCGAGGACAGGGACCCATATAGCTCCTACAATGAGCAGTTCTTC. Its protein product is CASSEDRDPYSSYNEQFF. The chain carries TRBV7-9 and TRBJ2-1; 8 bases fit TRBD1. From germline, CDR1 is SEHNR and CDR2 FQNEAQ (reference sequence). The CDR3 consists of 18 residues. J lost 0 bases, V lost 5 bases, and 12 bases had no gene match.

The rearrangement uses TRBV30 and TRBJ2-7; 11 nucleotides align to TRBD2. V lost 4 bases to trimming and J lost 0 bases; unmatched junction nucleotides: 5. Germline CDR1 reads GTSNPN; CDR2 reads SVGIG (reference sequence). This CDR3 has 15 amino acids. This chain's CDR3 is CAWNVAGGPSYEQYF. The CDR3 bases are TGTGCCTGGAACGTAGCGGGAGGGCCCTCCTACGAGCAGTACTTC.

The J gene is TRBJ2-3, the V gene TRBV27; 11 bases are shared with TRBD1. The CDR3 is made up of 15 amino acids. The J segment lost 3 bases and the V segment lost 5 bases, leaving 4 bases of the junction unmatched. Germline V gene lookup returns CDR1 MNHEY and CDR2 SMNVEV (reference sequence). CDR3 loop: CASSRDRGRTDTQYF. In DNA, the CDR3 is TGTGCCAGCAGTAGGGACAGGGGGAGGACAGATACGCAGTATTTT.

In its sample, this clone was seen once. The chain is built from TRBV6-5 and TRBJ2-7, with TRBD1 matching 9 bases. This CDR3 spans 14 amino acids. Looked up from germline, CDR1 is MNHEY and CDR2 is SVGAGI. With V trimmed by 4 bases and J by 6 bases, 7 bases remained unmatched. CDR3 residues: CASSSWDREFEQYF. DNA for the CDR3: TGTGCCAGCAGTTCCTGGGACAGGGAATTCGAGCAGTACTTC.

The gene calls are TRBV5-4 and TRBJ2-7; D is undetermined. This CDR3 region has 12 residues. Germline CDR1 and CDR2: SGHNT and YYREEE (reference sequence). V lost 3 bases and J 6 bases, leaving 10 bases between the germline ends. The CDR3 loop reads CASSSWVGEQYF. In DNA, the CDR3 is TGTGCCAGCAGCTCTTGGGTGGGCGAGCAGTACTTC. Variable domain in full (rest from reference TRBV5-4 and TRBJ2-7): ETGVTQSPTHLIKTRGQQVTLRCSSQSGHNTVSWYQQALGQGPQFIFQYYREEENGRGNFPPRFSGLQFPNYSSELNVNALELDDSALYLCASSSWVGEQYFGPGTRLTVT.

The chain couples TRBV9 to TRBJ1-1; a possible D gene is TRBD1 (5 bases). Germline CDR1 is SGDLS and CDR2 is YYNGEE. Trimming cost V 4 bases and J 13 bases, with 20 bases left between them. The CDR3 has 13 amino acids. The CDR3 region has the DNA TGTGCCAGCAGCCAAGATAAAGAAGACAGCCTTTTCTTT. Protein product: CASSQDKEDSLFF.

The chain uses TRBV2 and TRBJ2-1; 8 bases map to TRBD2. Germline V lookup: CDR1 SNHLY, CDR2 FYNNEI. This CDR3 has 14 amino acids. V was pared by 6 bases and J by 4 bases, with 5 bases of the junction left unmatched. CDR3 nucleotide sequence: TGTGCCAGCAGGGGACTAGGGCGGTACAATGAGCAGTTCTTC. This encodes CASRGLGRYNEQFF. Full variable domain (rest looked up from reference TRBV2 and TRBJ2-1): EPEVTQTPSHQVTQMGQEVILRCVPISNHLYFYWYRQILGQKVEFLVSFYNNEISEKSEIFDDQFSVERPDGSNFTLKIRSTKLEDSAMYFCASRGLGRYNEQFFGPGTRLTVL.

The chain joins TRBV19 to TRBJ2-7; D not resolved. V lost 4 bases and J 4 bases, leaving 8 bases between the germline ends. Per germline, CDR1 LNHDA and CDR2 SQIVND (reference sequence). CDR3 size: 12 residues. CDR3 bases: TGTGCCAGTAGTAAGGACGGTTACGAGCAGTACTTC. This gives the protein CASSKDGYEQYF.

This rearrangement joins TRBV28 to TRBJ2-4; D may correspond to TRBD1 or TRBD2 (5 bases each). The CDR3 covers 14 residues. V lost 2 bases and J lost 6, with 11 bases in between. Germline CDR1 MDHEN, CDR2 SYDVKM. The CDR3 DNA is TGTGCCAGCAGTTTAGAAGGGGCGGGAAACATTCAGTACTTC. Encoded protein: CASSLEGAGNIQYF.

The rearrangement links TRBV9 to TRBJ2-3; D perhaps matches TRBD2 (6 bases). CDR3 length equals 15 residues. With 0 bases removed from V and 1 base from J, the gap between germline ends came to 9 bases. Per the germline V gene, CDR1 is SGDLS and CDR2 is YYNGEE. CDR3 region: CASSVGAGRTDTQYF. CDR3 DNA sequence: TGTGCCAGCAGCGTAGGGGCGGGGCGCACAGATACGCAGTATTTT.

V usage is TRBV11-2 and J usage is TRBJ1-4, with D tentatively TRBD1 (6 bases). Germline V CDR1 and CDR2: SGHAT, FQNNGV. The CDR3 length is 15 residues. The V gene lost 5 bases and the J gene lost 0 bases, with 10 bases spanning the gap. The CDR3 spells CASSLPGATNEKLFF. For the CDR3, the DNA is TGTGCCAGCAGCCTGCCAGGGGCAACTAATGAAAAACTGTTTTTT.

The V and J genes are TRBV21-1 and TRBJ2-3; the tabulated D call, TRBD2, remains unverified against the DNA. TRBV21-1 is recorded as a pseudogene. This CDR3 is built from 18 residues. CDR3 protein: CASSKSLGGLALRRTQYF. CDR3 DNA: TGTGCCAGCAGCAAAAGCCTAGGGGGACTAGCCCTCCGGCGGACGCAGTATTTT.

The chain carries TRBV4-3 and TRBJ2-2; no firm D call. Germline-derived CDR1 and CDR2 are LGHNA and YSLEER. The CDR3 spans 16 residues. V was pared by 0 bases and J by 4 bases, with 12 bases between. The CDR3 protein is CASSQDMGSGTGELFF. CDR3 nucleotide sequence: TGCGCCAGCAGCCAAGATATGGGATCAGGCACCGGGGAGCTGTTTTTT.

This clone was seen once. The V and J genes are TRBV5-6 and TRBJ1-1; D gene unclear. The V and J ends lost 7 bases and 3 bases respectively, with 10 bases between them. The CDR3 loop spans 12 amino acids. Germline V lookup: CDR1 SGHDT, CDR2 YYEEEE. The DNA of the CDR3 is TGTGCCAGCGAGGCTGGGGACACTGAAGCTTTCTTT. Translation: CASEAGDTEAFF.